These T cell receptor beta chains were read from a single sample in a study of vaccination and CD4 T cells after COVID-19. Their target antigens are unknown. TCRdb reprocessed the PCR reads via MiXCR and lists one record per CDR3 protein. The table includes about 14,000 distinct CDR3 sequences, roughly 30% detected once. Source: CD4+ T cells from blood, cultured in vitro, taken after SARS-CoV-2 vaccination. The receptors stem from a human donor who had recovered from COVID-19. The CDR3 runs from the conserved cysteine through the conserved F or W. A D gene is named only where the DNA matches it firmly. Size is stated for part of the rows, as once, few or many counts, or as a class when the clone is expanded.

clone_size d_call j_call v_call cdr3_aa cdr3_nt
. TRBD2 TRBJ2-6 TRBV28 CASEEAAGGLGANVLTF TGTGCCAGCGAGGAGGCCGCGGGAGGGCTAGGGGCCAACGTCCTGACTTTC
. TRBD1 TRBJ1-3 TRBV24-1 CATSEYTGTGAQISGNTIYF TGTGCCACCAGTGAGTACACCGGGACAGGGGCCCAAATCTCTGGAAACACCATATATTTT
. TRBD2 TRBJ2-7 TRBV5-4 CASSSGVASGSYEQYF TGTGCCAGCAGCTCGGGGGTCGCTAGCGGGTCCTACGAGCAGTACTTC
few TRBD2 TRBJ2-7 TRBV6-4 CASIRASGRGYYEQYF TGTGCCAGCATTCGGGCTAGCGGGAGGGGGTACTACGAGCAGTACTTC
few . TRBJ1-5 TRBV10-3 CAISVSGLGQPQHF TGTGCCATCAGTGTGTCAGGGCTGGGGCAGCCCCAGCATTTT
. . TRBJ1-2 TRBV20-1 CSANRDQVYGYTF TGCAGTGCAAACCGGGACCAAGTCTATGGCTACACCTTC
few . TRBJ2-3 TRBV7-3 CASTKTGGPTDTQYF TGTGCCAGCACTAAAACGGGGGGCCCCACAGATACGCAGTATTTT
. TRBD1 TRBJ1-2 TRBV20-1 CSASRDRSYGYTF TGCAGTGCTTCCCGGGACAGATCCTATGGCTACACCTTC
few TRBD1 TRBJ2-7 TRBV15 CATSRQHGQGSYEQYF TGTGCCACCAGCAGACAACACGGACAGGGCTCCTACGAGCAGTACTTC
. TRBD2 TRBJ2-1 TRBV27 CASSLRPSGPTPYNEQFF TGTGCCAGCAGTTTGCGACCTAGCGGGCCCACCCCGTACAATGAGCAGTTCTTC
once TRBD1 TRBJ1-1 TRBV25-1 CASSGNRGRITEAFF TGTGCCAGCAGTGGGAACAGGGGGCGAATCACTGAAGCTTTCTTT
few TRBD1 TRBJ2-1 TRBV6-2/TRBV6-3 CASSYQGQAKQFF TGTGCCAGCAGTTACCAGGGACAGGCTAAGCAGTTCTTC
. TRBD2 TRBJ2-1 TRBV29-1 CSVGGTSGRLAYNEQFF TGCAGCGTTGGAGGGACTAGCGGGAGGTTAGCCTACAATGAGCAGTTCTTC
large TRBD1 TRBJ1-1 TRBV7-2 CASSLQGAWITEAFF TGTGCCAGCAGCTTACAGGGGGCTTGGATCACTGAAGCTTTCTTT
. . TRBJ1-2 TRBV7-9 CANSLRAGKGYTF TGTGCCAACAGCTTGAGAGCAGGGAAGGGCTACACCTTC
. . TRBJ2-5 TRBV28 CASRGGQVQETQYF TGTGCCAGCAGGGGAGGACAGGTTCAAGAGACCCAGTACTTC
few . TRBJ2-7 TRBV7-2 CASSPLLAYSYEQYF TGTGCCAGCAGCCCGCTGCTAGCGTACTCCTACGAGCAGTACTTC
few . TRBJ2-5 TRBV6-1 CASSKGSGAGQETQYF TGTGCCAGCAGTAAAGGCTCAGGGGCCGGCCAAGAGACCCAGTACTTC
. . TRBJ2-1 TRBV25-1 CASSDGDEQFF TGTGCCAGCAGTGATGGAGACGAGCAGTTCTTC
few . TRBJ2-2 TRBV20-1 CSANSGQGYSTGELFF TGCAGTGCTAACTCCGGGCAGGGGTATTCCACCGGGGAGCTGTTTTTT